The rows below give T cell receptor beta chains drawn from one sample of a study of T-cell reconstitution after alpha-beta-depleted transplantation in children. MiXCR, applied by TCRdb to the PCR reads, yields one record per CDR3 protein. The sample lists a few hundred thousand distinct CDR3 sequences, just over 7.5% occurring once. The specimen was peripheral blood, collected 360 days after TCRalphabeta/CD19-depleted stem cell transplant. Receptor source: a female patient between 2 and 15 years old who had a stem cell transplant for Fanconi anemia, so the T cells may come from the graft donor. The CDR3 runs from the conserved cysteine through the conserved F or W. A D gene is named only where the DNA matches it firmly. The size entry is marked missing in some rows and otherwise reads once, few, many or a size class.

NA | TRBJ1-2 | TRBD1 | TRBV7-8 | CASSFDRVDGYTF | TGTGCCAGCAGCTTCGACAGGGTGGATGGCTACACCTTC
many | TRBJ1-2 | TRBD1 | TRBV12-3/TRBV12-4 | CASSLHPGQGNGYTF | TGTGCCAGCAGTTTACATCCGGGACAGGGAAATGGCTACACCTTC
many | TRBJ2-7 | TRBD1 | TRBV7-9 | CASSLPGQGYHEQYF | TGTGCCAGCAGCTTACCGGGACAGGGGTACCACGAGCAGTACTTC
many | TRBJ2-7 | NA | TRBV7-2 | CASSLEPRGSYEQYF | TGTGCCAGCAGCTTAGAGCCCCGGGGAAGCTACGAGCAGTACTTC
many | TRBJ2-1 | NA | TRBV20-1 | CSARDPLANSYNEQFF | TGCAGTGCTAGAGATCCCCTAGCGAACTCCTACAATGAGCAGTTCTTC
NA | TRBJ2-1 | NA | TRBV3-1 | CASSRVGGGPGYNEQFF | TGTGCCAGCAGCCGAGTGGGTGGGGGACCTGGATACAATGAGCAGTTCTTC
NA | TRBJ1-2 | NA | TRBV20-1 | CSVGINIGGYTF | TGCAGTGTTGGTATTAACATTGGTGGCTACACCTTC
many | TRBJ2-3 | NA | TRBV11-2 | CASRGRGAKDTQYF | TGTGCCAGCCGTGGCAGGGGGGCAAAAGATACGCAGTATTTT
few | TRBJ2-1 | NA | TRBV11-2 | CASSLEGFSYNEQFF | TGTGCCAGCAGCCTCGAGGGGTTCTCCTACAATGAGCAGTTCTTC
NA | TRBJ1-2 | TRBD1 | TRBV7-6 | CASSLFERDRDYGYTF | TGTGCCAGCAGCTTGTTTGAAAGGGACAGGGACTATGGCTACACCTTC
many | TRBJ2-1 | TRBD2 | TRBV24-1 | CATSDLGLAGDNEQFF | TGTGCCACCAGTGATTTGGGACTAGCGGGCGACAATGAGCAGTTCTTC
few | TRBJ1-2 | TRBD1 | TRBV4-2 | CASSQGDRAGWAYGYTF | TGTGCCAGCAGCCAAGGGGACAGGGCGGGGTGGGCCTATGGCTACACCTTC
NA | TRBJ1-2 | TRBD1 | TRBV24-1 | CATSEQGDGYTF | TGTGCCACCAGTGAACAGGGGGATGGCTACACCTTC
many | TRBJ1-3 | NA | TRBV15 | CATSRVTGGPGPSTIYF | TGTGCCACCAGCAGAGTTACGGGAGGCCCCGGTCCGAGCACCATATATTTT
many | TRBJ2-2 | NA | TRBV7-3 | CASSSQVSGELFF | TGTGCCAGCAGCTCACAGGTCTCCGGGGAGCTGTTTTTT
many | TRBJ2-1 | NA | TRBV11-2 | CASSLASAHNEQFF | TGTGCCAGCAGCTTAGCTAGCGCCCACAATGAGCAGTTCTTC
few | TRBJ1-3 | NA | TRBV7-2 | CASSSEVSGNTIYF | TGTGCCAGCAGCTCGGAGGTATCTGGAAACACCATATATTTT
few | TRBJ2-5 | TRBD2 | TRBV12-3/TRBV12-4 | CASCSGGAYFVETQYF | TGTGCCAGCTGTAGCGGGGGGGCTTATTTTGTTGAGACCCAGTACTTC
NA | TRBJ2-5 | TRBD1 | TRBV18 | CASSPGTGSGGGETQYF | TGTGCCAGCTCACCGGGGACAGGCAGCGGAGGAGGAGAGACCCAGTACTTC
NA | TRBJ1-1 | NA | TRBV7-9 | CASSTRGLSGTEAFF | TGTGCCAGCAGCACCCGGGGCCTATCGGGAACTGAAGCTTTCTTT
NA | TRBJ1-5 | TRBD1 | TRBV28 | CASSLFGRGPSNQPQHF | TGTGCCAGCAGTTTATTTGGCAGGGGGCCTAGCAATCAGCCCCAGCATTTT
many | TRBJ2-1 | NA | TRBV6-5 | CASKAGNEQFF | TGTGCCAGCAAAGCGGGCAATGAGCAGTTCTTC
many | TRBJ1-4 | NA | TRBV6-1 | CASSEQGGWYEKLFF | TGTGCCAGCAGTGAACAGGGAGGGTGGTATGAAAAACTGTTTTTT
NA | TRBJ2-3 | NA | TRBV4-1 | CASSLTGDEDTQYF | TGCGCCAGCAGCCTAACGGGGGACGAAGATACGCAGTATTTT
few | TRBJ2-7 | TRBD2 | TRBV27 | CASSPLAGGAVEQYF | TGTGCCAGCAGTCCTTTAGCGGGAGGAGCGGTCGAGCAGTACTTC
many | TRBJ2-2 | NA | TRBV20-1 | CSARSSHTGELFF | TGCAGTGCTAGATCCTCACACACCGGGGAGCTGTTTTTT
NA | TRBJ1-5 | NA | TRBV6-1 | CASSPDTSNQPQHF | TGTGCCAGCAGTCCCGACACCTCCAATCAGCCCCAGCATTTT
NA | TRBJ2-5 | TRBD2 | TRBV5-6 | CASSFLAGGSETQYF | TGTGCCAGCAGCTTCCTCGCGGGGGGGTCAGAGACCCAGTACTTC
many | TRBJ2-4 | NA | TRBV20-1 | CSARDYTGPIQYF | TGCAGTGCTAGAGATTATACAGGCCCCATTCAGTACTTC
NA | TRBJ1-5 | TRBD1 | TRBV18 | CASSQGTGINQPQHF | TGTGCCAGCTCACAGGGGACAGGGATCAATCAGCCCCAGCATTTT
NA | TRBJ2-3 | TRBD2 | TRBV9 | CASSGRAGGPDTQYF | TGTGCCAGCAGCGGACGAGCGGGGGGGCCGGATACGCAGTATTTT
many | TRBJ2-6 | NA | TRBV12-3/TRBV12-4 | CASSLTNGANVLTF | TGTGCCAGCAGTTTGACAAATGGGGCCAACGTCCTGACTTTC
few | TRBJ1-2 | NA | TRBV3-1 | CASSSRMAGVNYGYTF | TGTGCCAGCAGCTCCCGGATGGCCGGGGTTAACTATGGCTACACCTTC
NA | TRBJ1-2 | TRBD1 | TRBV20-1 | CSALGQGPGYTF | TGCAGTGCCTTGGGACAGGGGCCTGGCTACACCTTC
many | TRBJ1-2 | NA | TRBV20-1 | CSAPIYGYTF | TGCAGTGCTCCTATTTATGGCTACACCTTC
few | TRBJ2-1 | NA | TRBV11-3 | CASSYGTPGGHEQFF | TGTGCCAGCAGCTACGGGACACCAGGGGGGCATGAGCAGTTCTTC
few | TRBJ1-5 | NA | TRBV7-2 | CASGGGPNQPQHF | TGTGCCAGTGGGGGGGGTCCCAATCAGCCCCAGCATTTT
many | TRBJ2-2 | NA | TRBV5-1 | CASRISTGELFF | TGCGCCAGCCGGATTTCGACCGGGGAGCTGTTTTTT
NA | TRBJ1-6 | NA | TRBV20-1 | CSARDRQYYNSPLHF | TGCAGTGCTAGAGACCGACAGTATTATAATTCACCCCTCCACTTT
few | TRBJ2-1 | NA | TRBV24-1 | CATSGPGHSSYNEQFF | TGTGCCACCAGTGGCCCGGGACACAGCTCCTACAATGAGCAGTTCTTC
NA | TRBJ2-3 | NA | TRBV11-2 | CASSFIEAGPQYF | TGTGCCAGCAGCTTCATAGAGGCAGGTCCGCAGTATTTT
NA | TRBJ1-3 | NA | TRBV7-9 | CASSFVVSGNTIYF | TGTGCCAGCAGCTTTGTAGTCTCTGGAAACACCATATATTTT
few | TRBJ1-4 | TRBD1 | TRBV28 | CASSFIQGVNEKLFF | TGTGCCAGCAGTTTCATCCAGGGGGTGAATGAAAAACTGTTTTTT
once | TRBJ2-2 | TRBD1 | TRBV11-2 | CASSPAPAQGAIGELFF | TGTGCCAGCAGCCCCGCCCCGGCACAGGGGGCTATTGGGGAGCTGTTTTTT
NA | TRBJ1-1 | NA | TRBV21-1 | CASSSRMTGRFVAFF | TGTGCCAGCAGCAGCCGGATGACGGGACGTTTTGTAGCTTTCTTT
many | TRBJ2-7 | NA | TRBV28 | CASSPSAQGEQYF | TGTGCCAGCAGTCCTAGTGCGCAGGGCGAGCAGTACTTC
many | TRBJ1-3 | NA | TRBV15 | CATSRDLSDTIYF | TGTGCCACCAGCAGAGATCTGTCAGACACCATATATTTT
NA | TRBJ1-3 | NA | TRBV6-1 | CASRASSGNTIYF | TGTGCCAGCAGGGCTAGCTCTGGAAACACCATATATTTT
many | TRBJ1-1 | NA | TRBV5-1 | CASSLTQGRTEAFF | TGCGCCAGCAGCTTAACTCAGGGTCGCACTGAAGCTTTCTTT
NA | TRBJ1-2 | TRBD1 | TRBV2 | CASTPTGVSGYTF | TGTGCCAGCACCCCGACAGGGGTCAGTGGCTACACCTTC